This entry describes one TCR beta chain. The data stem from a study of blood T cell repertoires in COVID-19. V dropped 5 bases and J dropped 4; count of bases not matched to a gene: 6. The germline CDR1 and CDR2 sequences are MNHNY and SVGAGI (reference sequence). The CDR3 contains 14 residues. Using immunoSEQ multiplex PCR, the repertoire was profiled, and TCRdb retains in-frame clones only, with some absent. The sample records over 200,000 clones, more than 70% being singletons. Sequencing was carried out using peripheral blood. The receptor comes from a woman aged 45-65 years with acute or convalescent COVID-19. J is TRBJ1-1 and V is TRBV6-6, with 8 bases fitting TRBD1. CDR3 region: CASSNGQGTTEAFF. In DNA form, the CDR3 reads TGTGCCAGCAGTAACGGACAGGGAACCACTGAAGCTTTCTTT.